One sample yielded the 22 T cell receptor beta chains listed below, sequenced in a study of TIL therapy for anti-PD-1-resistant metastatic lung cancer. The immunoSEQ assay was v3. The method was immunoSEQ multiplex PCR; TCRdb's version includes in-frame clones alone and lacks a portion of them. Here the sample spans approximately 57,000 clones, approximately 80% being singletons. Time point given: pre-treatment sample, taken before nivolumab and TIL therapy. This sample comprised blood, obtained at baseline. The receptors were sampled from a person between 25 and 80 years old with non-small cell lung cancer.

The chain joins TRBV3-1 (or the pseudogene TRBV3-2) to TRBJ2-3; D is undetermined. From germline, CDR1 is LGHDT and CDR2 YNNKEL (reference sequence). The CDR3 sequence is 18 residues long. The V end was cut by 5 bases, the J end by 0 bases, with 21 bases between. As DNA, the CDR3 is TGTGCCAGCAGCGGACCTAGTCAGTCCATTTTTAGCACAGATACGCAGTATTTT. Its translation: CASSGPSQSIFSTDTQYF.

This chain uses TRBV5-6 with TRBJ2-7; D is undetermined. V lost 0 bases and J lost 3, with 13 bases in between. CDR1 and CDR2 from the germline V gene are SGHDT and YYEEEE. The CDR3 runs to 15 residues. CDR3 sequence reads: CASSLGLVSRYEQYF. In nucleotides, the CDR3 is TGTGCCAGCAGCTTGGGCCTTGTATCTCGCTACGAGCAGTACTTC.

There are a few counts of this clone. The chain combines TRBV30 with TRBJ2-2; TRBD1 aligns across 10 bases. J gave up 6 bases and V 3 bases, and 4 bases lay outside the gene matches. Germline assignment: CDR1 GTSNPN and CDR2 SVGIG (reference sequence). The CDR3 is made up of 14 amino acids. CDR3 sequence (DNA): TGTGCCTGGAGGAGGACAGGGGGACCCGGGGAGCTGTTTTTT. It encodes CAWRRTGGPGELFF.

This chain links TRBV7-8 with TRBJ2-7; 7 bases are a match to TRBD2. The ends lost 10 bases at V and 2 bases at J; junction bases unmatched: 14. Germline V gives CDR1 SGHVS, CDR2 FQNEAQ. The CDR3 covers 15 residues. The CDR3 sequence: CATAGVRAGAYEQYF. The CDR3, as DNA: TGTGCCACTGCGGGGGTGAGGGCGGGCGCCTACGAGCAGTACTTC.

This chain joins TRBV11-2 and TRBJ1-4, with TRBD1 matching over 9 bases. With V trimmed by 4 bases and J by 10 bases, 4 bases remained unmatched. Germline V gene data show CDR1 as SGHAT and CDR2 as FQNNGV. The length of the CDR3 is 13 residues. The CDR3 loop reads CASSSQTGGKLFF. The CDR3 nucleotides read TGTGCCAGCAGCTCACAGACAGGGGGAAAACTGTTTTTT.

This sequence joins TRBV9 and TRBJ2-1, with 15 bases that match TRBD2. Germline V gene lookup returns CDR1 SGDLS and CDR2 YYNGEE. This CDR3 has 16 amino acids. After removal of 6 bases from V and 3 bases from J, the junction contained 4 bases not matched to a gene. CDR3 protein: CASTGTSGGLYNEQFF. DNA for the CDR3: TGTGCCAGCACCGGGACTAGCGGGGGGCTCTACAATGAGCAGTTCTTC. Using reference TRBV9 and TRBJ2-1 for the parts outside the CDR3, the full variable domain is DSGVTQTPKHLITATGQRVTLRCSPRSGDLSVYWYQQSLDQGLQFLIQYYNGEERAKGNILERFSAQQFPDLHSELNLSSLELGDSALYFCASTGTSGGLYNEQFFGPGTRLTVL.

The chain joins TRBV7-8 to TRBJ2-1; 15 nucleotides align to TRBD2. Germline CDR1 SGHVS, CDR2 FQNEAQ. This CDR3 contains 16 residues. V dropped 5 bases and J dropped 6; count of bases not matched to a gene: 5. CDR3 nucleotide sequence: TGTGCCAGCAGCCTCAGGACTAGCGGGGGGGGCAATGAGCAGTTCTTC. Translation: CASSLRTSGGGNEQFF.

The chain couples TRBV10-1 to TRBJ1-5, with TRBD1 matching 7 bases. The V segment lost 8 bases and the J segment 1 base; nucleotides outside the gene matches: 11. CDR3 length equals 16 residues. Per the germline V gene, CDR1 is WNHNN and CDR2 is SYGVQD (reference sequence). The CDR3 region is CASRDSALGSNQPQHF. The CDR3 nucleotides read TGCGCCAGCCGGGACAGCGCTTTAGGGAGCAATCAGCCCCAGCATTTT.

This chain links TRBV6-2 or TRBV6-3 with TRBJ2-7, with 7 positions matching TRBD1. The CDR3 totals 14 residues. Trimming at V came to 2 bases and at J to 6 bases, leaving 7 bases not matched to a gene. The germline V gene encodes CDR1 MNHEY and CDR2 SVGEGT. CDR3 region: CASSYTGVRSEQYF. CDR3 nucleotide sequence: TGTGCCAGCAGTTACACAGGGGTGAGGAGCGAGCAGTACTTC.

This clone was detected only once. This chain joins TRBV5-1 and TRBJ2-7; 11 bases map to TRBD1. This CDR3 has 15 residues. Trimming cost V 6 bases and J 3 bases; bases outside gene matches: 8. Germline lookup yields CDR1 SGHRS and CDR2 YFSETQ. The CDR3 spells CASTQRTGGGYEQYF. The CDR3, as DNA: TGCGCCAGCACCCAAAGGACAGGGGGCGGCTACGAGCAGTACTTC.

The J gene is TRBJ2-7, the V gene TRBV5-1, with a possible D match to TRBD2 (5 bases). The CDR3 contains 13 residues. Trimming pared 4 bases from V and 5 bases from J, leaving 13 bases between. Germline V CDR1 and CDR2: SGHRS, YFSETQ. The chain's CDR3 is CASSKWPGNEQYF. In nucleotides, the CDR3 is TGCGCCAGCAGCAAATGGCCGGGGAACGAGCAGTACTTC. Filled out from reference TRBV5-1 and TRBJ2-7, the complete variable domain reads KAGVTQTPRYLIKTRGQQVTLSCSPISGHRSVSWYQQTPGQGLQFLFEYFSETQRNKGNFPGRFSGRQFSNSRSEMNVSTLELGDSALYLCASSKWPGNEQYFGPGTRLTVT.

The rearrangement uses TRBV12-3 or TRBV12-4 and TRBJ2-1; D unclear. V dropped 5 bases and J dropped 3 bases, with 5 bases sitting between them. CDR3 length: 12 amino acids. The chain's CDR3 is CASSPDYNEQFF. CDR3 in DNA: TGTGCCAGCAGTCCCGACTACAATGAGCAGTTCTTC.

This clone showed up just a few times. The gene calls are TRBV4-1 and TRBJ1-5; D gene unclear. CDR3 length: 15 residues. Germline assignment: CDR1 MGHRA and CDR2 YSYEKL. Trimming cost V 0 bases and J 5 bases, with 11 bases left between them. The CDR3 loop reads CASSQETGFDQPQHF. The CDR3 coding sequence is TGCGCCAGCAGCCAAGAAACGGGGTTCGATCAGCCCCAGCATTTT.

The chain uses TRBV15 and TRBJ1-5; D remains ambiguous. This CDR3 is 14 amino acids long. From germline, CDR1 is LNHNV and CDR2 YYDKDF (reference sequence). V was cut by 0 bases and J by 5 bases, with 8 bases left in between. The CDR3 spells CATSRDLGDQPQHF. CDR3 sequence (DNA): TGTGCCACCAGCAGAGATTTGGGCGATCAGCCCCAGCATTTT.

The CDR3 loop is CASSSTTGVDQPQHF. CDR3 DNA: TGTGCCAGCAGTTCAACGACAGGAGTCGATCAGCCCCAGCATTTT. The gene calls are TRBV6-5 and TRBJ1-5; D may be TRBD1 (6 bases). CDR1 MNHEY and CDR2 SVGAGI come from the germline V gene. V was cut by 4 bases and J by 5 bases, with 15 bases left in between. The CDR3 spans 15 residues.

This clone was seen a few times. V gene TRBV4-1 combines with J gene TRBJ1-6; D might be TRBD1 (5 bases). Looked up from germline, CDR1 is MGHRA and CDR2 is YSYEKL. The CDR3 runs to 15 residues. Trimming removed 0 bases from V and 7 bases from J, with 10 bases in between. CDR3: CASSQDRGNNSPLHF. The CDR3 DNA reads TGCGCCAGCAGCCAAGATAGGGGCAACAATTCACCCCTCCACTTT.

The chain uses TRBV7-2 and TRBJ1-4; D might be TRBD1 (6 bases). The V end lost 2 bases, the J end lost 2 bases, and 12 bases lay between the germline ends. Germline CDR1 and CDR2: SGHTA and FQGNSA. This CDR3 has 16 amino acids. CDR3 loop: CASSLTGPTTNEKLFF. The DNA of the CDR3 is TGTGCCAGCAGCTTAACAGGGCCCACCACTAATGAAAAACTGTTTTTT.

The chain combines TRBV18 with TRBJ1-1, with TRBD1 as a possible D gene (5 bases). This CDR3 has 13 residues. V gave up 5 bases and J gave up 1 base, with 8 bases separating them. Per the germline V gene, CDR1 is KGHSH and CDR2 is LQKENI. The CDR3 loop is CASSADRNTEAFF. The CDR3 region has the DNA TGTGCCAGCTCAGCCGACAGGAACACTGAAGCTTTCTTT.

The chain employs TRBV11-2 and TRBJ2-7; D perhaps matches TRBD1 (6 bases). CDR1 and CDR2 from the germline V gene are SGHAT and FQNNGV. The CDR3 contains 16 residues. Trimming shortened V by 1 base and J by 6 bases, and 19 bases separated the two germline ends. CDR3 nucleotide sequence: TGTGCCAGCAGCTTAGGCGGTGGGCAGGGGTTTGGCGAGCAGTACTTC. The encoded protein is CASSLGGGQGFGEQYF.

The V and J genes are TRBV5-1 and TRBJ1-2; TRBD1 might be the D (5 bases). V was pared by 0 bases and J by 8 bases, with 17 bases between. Germline values: CDR1 SGHRS, CDR2 YFSETQ. The CDR3 has 15 amino acids. The CDR3 region is CASSLANRAKGGYTF. Here the CDR3 DNA reads TGCGCCAGCAGCTTGGCCAATAGGGCCAAGGGGGGCTACACCTTC.

This clone was recorded once. The chain has TRBV20-1 and TRBJ2-7, with D possibly matching TRBD1 (5 bases). This CDR3 is 11 amino acids long. The germline CDR1 and CDR2 sequences are DFQATT and SNEGSKA (reference sequence). The V end lost 7 bases, the J end lost 2 bases, and 9 bases lay between the germline ends. Here the CDR3 reads CSVGHTYEQYF. In nucleotides, the CDR3 is TGCAGTGTCGGACATACCTACGAGCAGTACTTC.

The gene calls are TRBV5-1 and TRBJ2-5; no firm D call. Germline lookup yields CDR1 SGHRS and CDR2 YFSETQ. This CDR3 comprises 12 residues. Between the trimmed V and J ends, which lost 0 bases and 3 bases, there was a span of 3 bases. This chain's CDR3 is CASSLGEETQYF. For the CDR3, the DNA is TGCGCCAGCAGCTTGGGGGAAGAGACCCAGTACTTC.